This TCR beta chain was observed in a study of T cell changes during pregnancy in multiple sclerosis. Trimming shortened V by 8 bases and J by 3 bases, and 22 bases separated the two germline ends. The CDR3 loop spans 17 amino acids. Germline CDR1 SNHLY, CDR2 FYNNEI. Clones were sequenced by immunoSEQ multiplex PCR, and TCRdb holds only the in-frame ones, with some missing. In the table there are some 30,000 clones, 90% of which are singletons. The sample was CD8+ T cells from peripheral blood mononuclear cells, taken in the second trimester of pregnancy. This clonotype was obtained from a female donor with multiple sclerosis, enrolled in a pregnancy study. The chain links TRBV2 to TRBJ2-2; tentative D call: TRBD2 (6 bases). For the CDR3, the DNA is TGTGCCAGCGCGAGTCCGATAGGCGGGACGGACACCGGGGAGCTGTTTTTT. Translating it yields CASASPIGGTDTGELFF.